This T cell receptor beta chain comes out of a study of T cells after yellow fever vaccination. Whole-study results and caveats: Post-booster repertoires contained most primary-vaccination clones again (96% CD4, 85% to 90% CD8).

TCRdb reprocessed the 5' RACE reads via MiXCR and lists one record per CDR3 protein. The table has 600,000 to 750,000 distinct CDR3 sequences, approximately 13% seen once; the top ten hold 15%. Germline V gene sequence: CDR1 SGHRS, CDR2 YFSETQ. This CDR3 region has 14 residues. Trimming stripped 3 bases from V and 7 bases from J, with 16 bases between. In this sample, this clonotype turned up a few times. Its specificity is not known. The TCR sequence derives from a man younger than 40 who received the YFV17D yellow fever vaccine. The chain employs TRBV5-1 and TRBJ2-5; D perhaps matches TRBD2 (6 bases). The specimen comprised PBMCs, sampled on the day of the yellow fever booster vaccination. CDR3 loop: CASSSLRRESTQYF. For the CDR3, the DNA is TGCGCCAGCAGCTCCCTTCGGAGGGAGTCGACCCAGTACTTC.